Following are 28 T cell receptor beta chains from one sample sequenced in a study of CD8+ T cells in alopecia areata. cDNA serving as the sequencing template came from extracted, reverse transcribed RNA. This table comes from immunoSEQ multiplex PCR, and its TCRdb copy is limited to in-frame clones, with some not included. The top ten hold under 12% of the sample, which has 100,000 to 150,000 clones, around 48% seen once. The sample taken for sequencing was NKG2D-low CD8+ T cells sorted from blood. The receptors here all came from a human donor with alopecia areata.

This chain uses TRBV29-1 with TRBJ2-1; TRBD1 is a possible D gene (6 bases). The V gene's germline CDR1 is SQVTM and CDR2 ANQGSEA. Trimming pared 7 bases from V and 8 bases from J, leaving 18 bases between. This CDR3 spans 13 amino acids. The CDR3 DNA is TGCAGCGCGGAGCAGGGGTTTAACGATGAGCAGTTCTTC. Translating gives CSAEQGFNDEQFF.

In this sample, this clone turned up a few times. This chain links TRBV14 with TRBJ2-1; D possibly corresponds to TRBD2 (6 bases). The germline CDR1 and CDR2 sequences are SGHDN and FVKESK. The V end was cut by 0 bases, the J end by 4 bases, with 7 bases between. The CDR3 consists of 14 residues. The CDR3 loop reads CASSQEEGYNEQFF. CDR3 sequence (DNA): TGTGCCAGCAGCCAAGAGGAGGGATACAATGAGCAGTTCTTC.

The table lists this clone with a few counts. The rearrangement links TRBV29-1 to TRBJ2-7, with 15 bases matching TRBD2. The CDR3 is 17 amino acids. The germline gives CDR1 SQVTM, CDR2 ANQGSEA. V lost 3 bases and J lost 0; bases outside the gene matches: 6. The CDR3 region is CSVEVLGLAGGSYEQYF. As DNA, the CDR3 is TGCAGCGTTGAGGTCCTGGGACTAGCGGGGGGCTCCTACGAGCAGTACTTC.

This clone was seen a handful of times. The rearrangement uses TRBV4-1 and TRBJ1-3; D is undetermined. CDR1 MGHRA and CDR2 YSYEKL come from the germline V gene. V was clipped by 4 bases and J by 0 bases, with 16 bases between them. The length of the CDR3 is 17 residues. The chain's CDR3 is CASSLTIGRSSGNTIYF. The CDR3 region has the DNA TGCGCCAGCAGCCTTACAATTGGACGGAGCTCTGGAAACACCATATATTTT.

This clone appeared once. This chain uses TRBV6-6 with TRBJ1-5, with D possibly being TRBD1 (5 bases). The germline CDR1 and CDR2 sequences are MNHNY and SVGAGI (reference sequence). CDR3 length: 13 residues. Trimming took 6 bases from V and 4 from J, leaving 10 bases between them. CDR3 coding DNA: TGTGCCAGCAGATTTAGGGGTAATCAGCCCCAGCATTTT. This gives the protein CASRFRGNQPQHF.

This clone appeared a few times. The rearrangement joins TRBV4-1 to TRBJ2-7, with no clear D. Trimming pared 0 bases from V and 4 bases from J, leaving 7 bases between. CDR3 size: 13 residues. The germline CDR1 and CDR2 sequences are MGHRA and YSYEKL. The CDR3 loop reads CASSQDKGYEQYF. The CDR3 region has the DNA TGCGCCAGCAGCCAAGATAAGGGTTACGAGCAGTACTTC.

This chain joins TRBV5-1 and TRBJ2-7; possibly TRBD2 for D (5 bases). Germline CDR1 is SGHRS and CDR2 is YFSETQ. This CDR3 region has 15 residues. Trimming cost V 2 bases and J 0 bases, with 12 bases left between them. CDR3 sequence: CASSFLRTDSYEQYF. The CDR3 DNA reads as TGCGCCAGCAGCTTCTTAAGGACTGACTCCTACGAGCAGTACTTC.

The table lists this clone with a few counts. This chain joins TRBV2 and TRBJ1-1; D remains unclear. The CDR3 length is 10 residues. V lost 4 bases, J lost 7 bases, and 4 bases lay in between. Germline V CDR1 and CDR2: SNHLY, FYNNEI. The CDR3 sequence is CASSVGEAFF. CDR3 coding DNA: TGTGCCAGCAGTGTGGGTGAAGCTTTCTTT.

This clone was picked up a small number of times. The chain joins TRBV29-1 to TRBJ2-1; D is unresolved. V was trimmed by 0 bases and J by 7 bases, leaving 13 bases between them. The germline V gene encodes CDR1 SQVTM and CDR2 ANQGSEA. CDR3 length equals 14 residues. The CDR3, as DNA: TGCAGCGTTGAAGACGTGATCTCGATGAATGAGCAGTTCTTC. Translating gives CSVEDVISMNEQFF.

The chain is built from TRBV6-6 and TRBJ2-3, with D uncertain. CDR3 length equals 14 residues. Trimming removed 5 bases from V and 0 bases from J, with 9 bases in between. Germline V lookup: CDR1 MNHNY, CDR2 SVGAGI (reference sequence). The CDR3 DNA follows: TGTGCCAGCAGTCCCTCCGCAAGCACAGATACGCAGTATTTT. Its protein is CASSPSASTDTQYF.

V usage is TRBV28 and J usage is TRBJ2-1, with 13 bases that match TRBD2. J gave up 3 bases and V 5 bases, and 7 bases lay outside the gene matches. The CDR3 runs to 17 residues. Germline V CDR1 and CDR2: MDHEN, SYDVKM. DNA for the CDR3: TGTGCCAGCAGTCTCCGACTAGCGGGGGGAATCTACAATGAGCAGTTCTTC. Translating it yields CASSLRLAGGIYNEQFF. The full variable domain, rest sourced from reference TRBV28 and TRBJ2-1, is DVKVTQSSRYLVKRTGEKVFLECVQDMDHENMFWYRQDPGLGLRLIYFSYDVKMKEKGDIPEGYSVSREKKERFSLILESASTNQTSMYLCASSLRLAGGIYNEQFFGPGTRLTVL.

The CDR3 nucleotides are TGCGCCAGCAGCTGGGAGACAGGAGACTACGAGCAGTACTTC. Translated: CASSWETGDYEQYF. J is TRBJ2-7 and V is TRBV5-1; a weak D match, TRBD1 (6 bases). Looked up from germline, CDR1 is SGHRS and CDR2 is YFSETQ. The CDR3 runs 14 residues. V lost 3 bases and J lost 3, with 13 bases in between.

The V call is TRBV29-1, the J call TRBJ2-7; 10 nucleotides agree with TRBD1. Germline V gene sequence: CDR1 SQVTM, CDR2 ANQGSEA. The CDR3 contains 15 residues. V shed 3 bases, J shed 4 bases, and the junction held 9 bases outside the gene matches. In DNA form, the CDR3 reads TGCAGCGTTGAGACACTCAGACAGGGGGCGTACGAGCAGTACTTC. This translates into CSVETLRQGAYEQYF.

The chain carries TRBV13 and TRBJ2-1; D possibly uses TRBD1 or TRBD2 (5 bases each). This CDR3 is built from 13 residues. Germline CDR1 is PRHDT and CDR2 is FYEKMQ (reference sequence). Between the trimmed V and J ends, which lost 11 bases and 2 bases, there was a span of 13 bases. This CDR3 is CASRDPPYNEQFF. DNA of the CDR3: TGTGCCTCCCGGGACCCACCCTACAATGAGCAGTTCTTC.

This sequence joins TRBV7-9 and TRBJ1-1, with a tentative D call TRBD1 (5 bases). The V gene lost 5 bases and the J gene lost 5 bases, with 6 bases spanning the gap. Germline CDR1 and CDR2: SEHNR and FQNEAQ (reference sequence). The CDR3 extends over 11 amino acids. CDR3 protein: CASSGGTEAFF. The CDR3 DNA follows: TGTGCCAGCAGCGGGGGAACTGAAGCTTTCTTT.

The chain has TRBV27 and TRBJ2-1; D unclear. From germline, CDR1 is MNHEY and CDR2 SMNVEV (reference sequence). V gave up 1 base and J gave up 10 bases, with 8 bases separating them. This CDR3 has 12 amino acids. This CDR3 reads CASSLYGIEQFF. The CDR3 DNA reads TGTGCCAGCAGTTTATATGGGATCGAGCAGTTCTTC.

The chain links TRBV5-6 to TRBJ2-1; D assignment may be TRBD1 or TRBD2 (5 bases each). The CDR3 spans 13 residues. Germline-derived CDR1 and CDR2 are SGHDT and YYEEEE. The V gene lost 3 bases and the J gene lost 5 bases, with 9 bases spanning the gap. CDR3 sequence: CASSYGTDNEQFF. DNA of the CDR3: TGTGCCAGCAGCTACGGGACGGACAATGAGCAGTTCTTC. Full variable domain (remainder filled in from reference TRBV5-6 and TRBJ2-1): DAGVTQSPTHLIKTRGQQVTLRCSPKSGHDTVSWYQQALGQGPQFIFQYYEEEERQRGNFPDRFSGHQFPNYSSELNVNALLLGDSALYLCASSYGTDNEQFFGPGTRLTVL.

This clone appeared once. The rearrangement links TRBV30 to TRBJ1-4, with D uncertain. This CDR3 comprises 11 residues. Trimming shortened V by 0 bases and J by 12 bases, and 8 bases separated the two germline ends. The germline CDR1 and CDR2 sequences are GTSNPN and SVGIG (reference sequence). This chain's CDR3 is CAWSVLQELFF. CDR3 in DNA: TGTGCCTGGAGTGTACTCCAGGAACTGTTTTTT. Variable domain in full (rest from reference TRBV30 and TRBJ1-4): SQTIHQWPATLVQPVGSPLSLECTVEGTSNPNLYWYRQAAGRGLQLLFYSVGIGQISSEVPQNLSASRPQDRQFILSSKKLLLSDSGFYLCAWSVLQELFFGSGTQLSVL.

This chain joins TRBV29-1 and TRBJ1-2; no clear D gene. The CDR3 sequence is 13 residues long. Trimming shortened V by 4 bases and J by 0 bases, and 9 bases separated the two germline ends. Per the germline V gene, CDR1 is SQVTM and CDR2 is ANQGSEA. CDR3 bases: TGCAGCGTTGCGGACGCTACTAACTATGGCTACACCTTC. This gives the protein CSVADATNYGYTF.

This rearrangement joins TRBV7-9 to TRBJ2-5, with 7 bases lining up with TRBD2. Germline-derived CDR1 and CDR2 are SEHNR and FQNEAQ (reference sequence). The CDR3 has 14 residues. V was pared by 5 bases and J by 4 bases, with 7 bases of the junction left unmatched. CDR3 sequence reads: CASSPAGDRETQYF. The CDR3 DNA reads TGTGCCAGCAGCCCTGCGGGGGATCGAGAGACCCAGTACTTC.

This clone was picked up a small number of times. The V call is TRBV29-1, the J call TRBJ2-5, with D possibly being TRBD1 or TRBD2 (5 bases each). Trimming took off 3 bases at V and 5 bases at J, with 10 bases between the two ends. Germline values: CDR1 SQVTM, CDR2 ANQGSEA. The CDR3 has 12 residues. CDR3 bases: TGCAGCGTTGACTGGGGGTTTGAGACCCAGTACTTC. It encodes CSVDWGFETQYF.

The DNA of the CDR3 is TGTGCCAGCAGCCAGACAGTTGGGAGCACTGAAGCTTTCTTT. The encoded protein is CASSQTVGSTEAFF. The chain is built from TRBV14 and TRBJ1-1, with D perhaps matching TRBD1 (5 bases). This CDR3 region has 14 residues. V lost 3 bases to trimming and J lost 4 bases, with 12 bases between them. CDR1 is SGHDN and CDR2 is FVKESK in the germline V gene.

This chain connects TRBV29-1 to TRBJ1-2, with unresolved D. The V end was cut by 1 base, the J end by 8 bases, with 11 bases between. The CDR3 runs to 12 residues. The germline CDR1 and CDR2 sequences are SQVTM and ANQGSEA. This CDR3 reads CSVEGESEGYTF. The CDR3, as DNA: TGCAGCGTTGAAGGGGAGTCGGAGGGCTACACCTTC.

This chain joins TRBV6-5 and TRBJ2-7; the D is unclear. This CDR3 is built from 15 residues. The germline gives CDR1 MNHEY, CDR2 SVGAGI. Trimming cost V 2 bases and J 5 bases, with 16 bases left between them. The CDR3: CASSYTGRWGNEQYF. The CDR3 region has the DNA TGTGCCAGCAGTTACACCGGCAGGTGGGGTAACGAGCAGTACTTC.

The table lists this clone with a few counts. The chain links TRBV5-1 to TRBJ2-1, with D perhaps matching TRBD1 or TRBD2 (5 bases each). Trimming pared 0 bases from V and 9 bases from J, leaving 13 bases between. CDR3 length: 14 residues. CDR1 and CDR2 (germline): SGHRS, YFSETQ. CDR3 region: CASSLDPGTLEQFF. CDR3 nucleotides: TGCGCCAGCAGCTTGGACCCTGGGACGCTTGAGCAGTTCTTC.

The chain joins TRBV29-1 to TRBJ2-5; 10 bases align to TRBD2. CDR3 length: 13 residues. V lost 6 bases, J lost 3 bases, and 4 bases stayed unmatched. Germline V gene lookup returns CDR1 SQVTM and CDR2 ANQGSEA. The CDR3 here is CSVSGLAEETQYF. The CDR3 nucleotides are TGCAGCGTATCAGGACTAGCGGAAGAGACCCAGTACTTC. Together with reference TRBV29-1 and TRBJ2-5, the CDR3 gives the full variable domain: SAVISQKPSRDICQRGTSLTIQCQVDSQVTMMFWYRQQPGQSLTLIATANQGSEATYESGFVIDKFPISRPNLTFSTLTVSNMSPEDSSIYLCSVSGLAEETQYFGPGTRLLVL.

V gene TRBV7-9 combines with J gene TRBJ2-1, with D hard to call. The CDR3 extends over 14 amino acids. Germline values: CDR1 SEHNR, CDR2 FQNEAQ (reference sequence). V was cut by 0 bases and J by 6 bases, with 9 bases left in between. CDR3: CASSLAISANEQFF. The CDR3 DNA is TGTGCCAGCAGCTTAGCGATTTCGGCCAATGAGCAGTTCTTC. The full variable domain, in which reference TRBV7-9 and TRBJ2-1 provide the parts outside the CDR3, is DTGVSQNPRHKITKRGQNVTFRCDPISEHNRLYWYRQTLGQGPEFLTYFQNEAQLEKSRLLSDRFSAERPKGSFSTLEIQRTEQGDSAMYLCASSLAISANEQFFGPGTRLTVL.

This chain links TRBV2 with TRBJ2-4, with a weak D call TRBD1 (5 bases). V was clipped by 8 bases and J by 6 bases, with 11 bases between them. Germline V gene data show CDR1 as SNHLY and CDR2 as FYNNEI. This CDR3 region has 12 residues. CDR3 bases: TGTGCCAGCGGGGCAGTGAGAAACATTCAGTACTTC. Protein product: CASGAVRNIQYF.